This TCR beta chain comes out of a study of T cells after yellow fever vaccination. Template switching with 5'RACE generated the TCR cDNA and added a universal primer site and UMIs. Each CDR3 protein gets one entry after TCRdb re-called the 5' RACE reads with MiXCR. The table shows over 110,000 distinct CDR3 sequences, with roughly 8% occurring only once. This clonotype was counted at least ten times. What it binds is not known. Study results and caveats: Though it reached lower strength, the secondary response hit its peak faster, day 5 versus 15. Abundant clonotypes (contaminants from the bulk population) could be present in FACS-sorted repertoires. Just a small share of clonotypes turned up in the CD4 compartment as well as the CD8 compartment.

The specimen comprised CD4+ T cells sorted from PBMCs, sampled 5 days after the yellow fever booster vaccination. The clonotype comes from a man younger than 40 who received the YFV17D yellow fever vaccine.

The CDR3 reads CATRAGSLVTGELFF. CDR3 bases: TGTGCCACCAGAGCCGGGAGCCTTGTCACCGGGGAGCTGTTTTTT. The chain is built from TRBV24-1 and TRBJ2-2, with D possibly matching TRBD2 (6 bases). V was cut by 7 bases and J by 4 bases, with 15 bases left in between. CDR1 and CDR2 (germline): KGHDR, SFDVKD. The length of the CDR3 is 15 residues.